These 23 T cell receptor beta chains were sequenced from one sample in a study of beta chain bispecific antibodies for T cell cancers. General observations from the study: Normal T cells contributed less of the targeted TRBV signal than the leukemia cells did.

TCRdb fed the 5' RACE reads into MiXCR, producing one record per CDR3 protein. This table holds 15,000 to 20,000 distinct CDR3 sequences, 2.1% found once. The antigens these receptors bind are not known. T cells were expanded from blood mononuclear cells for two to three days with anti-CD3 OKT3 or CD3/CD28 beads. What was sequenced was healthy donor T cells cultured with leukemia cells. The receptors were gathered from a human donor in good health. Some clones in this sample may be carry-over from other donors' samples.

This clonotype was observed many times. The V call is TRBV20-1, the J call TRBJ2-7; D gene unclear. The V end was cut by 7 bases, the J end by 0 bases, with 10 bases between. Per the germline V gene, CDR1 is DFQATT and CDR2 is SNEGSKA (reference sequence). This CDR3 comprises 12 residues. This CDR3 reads CSVPGHSYEQYF. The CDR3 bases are TGCAGTGTCCCGGGCCACTCCTACGAGCAGTACTTC.

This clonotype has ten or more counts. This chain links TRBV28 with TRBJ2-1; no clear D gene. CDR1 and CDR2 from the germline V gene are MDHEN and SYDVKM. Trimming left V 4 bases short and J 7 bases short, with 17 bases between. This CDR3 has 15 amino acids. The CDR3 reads CASSSWGQARNEQFF. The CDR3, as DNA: TGTGCCAGCAGTTCGTGGGGTCAAGCGCGGAATGAGCAGTTCTTC. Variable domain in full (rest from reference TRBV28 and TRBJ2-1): DVKVTQSSRYLVKRTGEKVFLECVQDMDHENMFWYRQDPGLGLRLIYFSYDVKMKEKGDIPEGYSVSREKKERFSLILESASTNQTSMYLCASSSWGQARNEQFFGPGTRLTVL.

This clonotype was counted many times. The CDR3 region has the DNA TGTGCCAGCAGCCAAAGATACGGGGACAATTCACCCCTCCACTTT. Protein sequence: CASSQRYGDNSPLHF. The chain uses TRBV7-6 and TRBJ1-6; tentatively, D is TRBD1 (5 bases). Trimming stripped 5 bases from V and 7 bases from J, with 15 bases between. CDR1 and CDR2 (germline): SGHVS, FNYEAQ. This CDR3 is built from 15 residues.

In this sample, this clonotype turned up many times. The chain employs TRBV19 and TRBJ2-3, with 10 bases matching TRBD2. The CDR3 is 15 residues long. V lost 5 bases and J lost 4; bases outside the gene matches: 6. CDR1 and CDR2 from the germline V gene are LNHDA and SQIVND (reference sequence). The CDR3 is CASSWSGGASDTQYF. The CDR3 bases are TGTGCCAGTAGTTGGAGCGGGGGGGCATCAGATACGCAGTATTTT.

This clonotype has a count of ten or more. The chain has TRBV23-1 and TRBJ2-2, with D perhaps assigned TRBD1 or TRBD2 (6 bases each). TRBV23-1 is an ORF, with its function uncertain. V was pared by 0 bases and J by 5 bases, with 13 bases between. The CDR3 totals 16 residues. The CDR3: CASSQSAGGRTGELFF. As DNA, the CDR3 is TGCGCCAGCAGTCAATCCGCCGGGGGCCGTACCGGGGAGCTGTTTTTT.

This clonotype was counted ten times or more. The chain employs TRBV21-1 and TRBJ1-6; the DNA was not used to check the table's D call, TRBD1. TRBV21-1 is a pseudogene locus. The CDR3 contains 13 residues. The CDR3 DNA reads TGTGCCAGCCCTTCGTTGGGGGGAAGGCCCCTCCACTTT. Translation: CASPSLGGRPLHF.

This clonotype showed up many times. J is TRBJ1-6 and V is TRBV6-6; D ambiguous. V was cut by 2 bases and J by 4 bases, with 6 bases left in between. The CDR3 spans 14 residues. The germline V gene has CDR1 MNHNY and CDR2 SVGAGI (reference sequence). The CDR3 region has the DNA TGTGCCAGCAGTTACGGGGATTATAATTCACCCCTCCACTTT. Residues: CASSYGDYNSPLHF.

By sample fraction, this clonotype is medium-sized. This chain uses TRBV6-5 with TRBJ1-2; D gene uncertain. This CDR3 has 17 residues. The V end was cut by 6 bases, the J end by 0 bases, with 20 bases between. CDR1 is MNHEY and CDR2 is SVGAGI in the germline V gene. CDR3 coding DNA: TGTGCCAGCAGCCCCCTCGGAGACCGGTTCTCTAACTATGGCTACACCTTC. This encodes CASSPLGDRFSNYGYTF.

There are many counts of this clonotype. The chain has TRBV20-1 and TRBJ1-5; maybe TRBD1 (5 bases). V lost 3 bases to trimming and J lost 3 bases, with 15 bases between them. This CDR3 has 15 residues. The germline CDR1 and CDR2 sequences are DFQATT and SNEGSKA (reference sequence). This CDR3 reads CSASTTGRYNQPQHF. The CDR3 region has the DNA TGCAGTGCTAGTACTACGGGACGGTACAATCAGCCCCAGCATTTT.

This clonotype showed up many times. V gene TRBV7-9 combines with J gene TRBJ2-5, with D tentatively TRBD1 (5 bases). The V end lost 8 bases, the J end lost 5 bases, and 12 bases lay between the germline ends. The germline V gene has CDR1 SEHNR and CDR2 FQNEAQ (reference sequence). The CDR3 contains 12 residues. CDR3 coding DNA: TGTGCCAGCTTGGGGCCGGGCGAGACCCAGTACTTC. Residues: CASLGPGETQYF.

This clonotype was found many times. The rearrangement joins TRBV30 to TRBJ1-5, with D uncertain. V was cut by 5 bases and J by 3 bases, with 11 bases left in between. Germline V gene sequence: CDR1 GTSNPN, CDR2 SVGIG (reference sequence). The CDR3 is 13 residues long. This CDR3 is CAWADGNNQPQHF. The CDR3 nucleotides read TGTGCCTGGGCCGACGGCAACAATCAGCCCCAGCATTTT. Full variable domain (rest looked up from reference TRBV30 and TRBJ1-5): SQTIHQWPATLVQPVGSPLSLECTVEGTSNPNLYWYRQAAGRGLQLLFYSVGIGQISSEVPQNLSASRPQDRQFILSSKKLLLSDSGFYLCAWADGNNQPQHFGDGTRLSIL.

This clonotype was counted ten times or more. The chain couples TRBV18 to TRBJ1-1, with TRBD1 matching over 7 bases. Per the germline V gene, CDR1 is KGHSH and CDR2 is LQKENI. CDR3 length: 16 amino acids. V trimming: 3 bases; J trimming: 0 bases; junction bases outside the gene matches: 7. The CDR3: CASSPGQTAMNTEAFF. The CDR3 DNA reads TGTGCCAGCTCACCGGGACAGACCGCCATGAACACTGAAGCTTTCTTT.

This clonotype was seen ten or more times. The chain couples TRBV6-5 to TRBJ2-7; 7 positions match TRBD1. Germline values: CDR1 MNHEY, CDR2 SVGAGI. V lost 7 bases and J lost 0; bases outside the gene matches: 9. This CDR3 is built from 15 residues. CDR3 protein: CASNHPGTASYEQYF. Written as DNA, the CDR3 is TGTGCCAGCAACCATCCCGGGACAGCCTCCTACGAGCAGTACTTC.

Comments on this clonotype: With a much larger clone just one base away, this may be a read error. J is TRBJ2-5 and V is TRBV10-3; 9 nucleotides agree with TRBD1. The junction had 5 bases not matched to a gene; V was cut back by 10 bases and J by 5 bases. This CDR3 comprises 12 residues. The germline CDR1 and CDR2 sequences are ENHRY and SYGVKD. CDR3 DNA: TGTGCCAGCACAGGGGGCGCGGAGACCCAGTACTTC. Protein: CASTGGAETQYF.

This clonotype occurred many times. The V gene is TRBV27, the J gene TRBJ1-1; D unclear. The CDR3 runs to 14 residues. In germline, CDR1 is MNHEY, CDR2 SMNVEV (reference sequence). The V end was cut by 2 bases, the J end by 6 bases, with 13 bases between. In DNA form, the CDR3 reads TGTGCCAGCAGTTTAGGGCCGACTAGCGCTGAAGCTTTCTTT. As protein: CASSLGPTSAEAFF.

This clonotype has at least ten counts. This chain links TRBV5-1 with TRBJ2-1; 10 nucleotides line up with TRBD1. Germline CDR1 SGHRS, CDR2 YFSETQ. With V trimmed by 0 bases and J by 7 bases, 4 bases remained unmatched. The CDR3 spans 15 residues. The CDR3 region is CASSLGQGARNEQFF. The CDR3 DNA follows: TGCGCCAGCAGCTTGGGACAGGGGGCAAGGAATGAGCAGTTCTTC.

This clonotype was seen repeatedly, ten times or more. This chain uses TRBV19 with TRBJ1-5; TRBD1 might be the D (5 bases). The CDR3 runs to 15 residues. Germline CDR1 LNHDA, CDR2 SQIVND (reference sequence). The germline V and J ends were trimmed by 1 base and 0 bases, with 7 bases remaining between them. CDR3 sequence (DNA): TGTGCCAGTAGTATAGGAACAGGTAGCAATCAGCCCCAGCATTTT. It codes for CASSIGTGSNQPQHF.

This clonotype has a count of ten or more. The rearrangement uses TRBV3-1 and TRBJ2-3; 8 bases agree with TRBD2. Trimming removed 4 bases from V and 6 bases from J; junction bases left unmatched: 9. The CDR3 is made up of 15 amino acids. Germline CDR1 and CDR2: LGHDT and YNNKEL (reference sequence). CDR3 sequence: CASSPNWGGGDTQYF. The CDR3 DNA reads TGTGCCAGCAGCCCTAACTGGGGCGGGGGGGATACGCAGTATTTT.

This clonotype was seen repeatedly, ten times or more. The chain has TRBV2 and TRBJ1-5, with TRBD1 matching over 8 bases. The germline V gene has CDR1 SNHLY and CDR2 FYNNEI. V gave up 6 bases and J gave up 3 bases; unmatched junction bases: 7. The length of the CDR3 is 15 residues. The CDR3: CASRSTTGANQPQHF. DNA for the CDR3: TGTGCCAGCAGATCTACGACAGGGGCCAATCAGCCCCAGCATTTT.

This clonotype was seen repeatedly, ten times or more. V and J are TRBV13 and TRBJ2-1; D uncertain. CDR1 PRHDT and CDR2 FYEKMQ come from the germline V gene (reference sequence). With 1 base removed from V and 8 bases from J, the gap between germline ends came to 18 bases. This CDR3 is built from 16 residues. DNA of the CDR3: TGTGCCAGCAGCTTAGAGTCTGCACCCGGGTTGGATGAGCAGTTCTTC. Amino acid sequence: CASSLESAPGLDEQFF.

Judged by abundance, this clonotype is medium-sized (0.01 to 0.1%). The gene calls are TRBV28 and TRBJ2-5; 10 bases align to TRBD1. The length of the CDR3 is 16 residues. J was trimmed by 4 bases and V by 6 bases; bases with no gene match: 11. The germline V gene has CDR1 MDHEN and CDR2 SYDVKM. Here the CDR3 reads CASRLTGQGFVETQYF. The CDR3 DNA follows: TGTGCCAGCAGGCTGACGGGACAGGGGTTCGTAGAGACCCAGTACTTC.

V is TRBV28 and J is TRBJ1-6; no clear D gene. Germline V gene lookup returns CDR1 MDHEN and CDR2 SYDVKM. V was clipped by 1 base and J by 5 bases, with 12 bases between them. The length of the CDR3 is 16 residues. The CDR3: CASSLLQSFDNSPLHF. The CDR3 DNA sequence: TGTGCCAGCAGTTTATTACAGTCTTTTGATAATTCACCCCTCCACTTT.

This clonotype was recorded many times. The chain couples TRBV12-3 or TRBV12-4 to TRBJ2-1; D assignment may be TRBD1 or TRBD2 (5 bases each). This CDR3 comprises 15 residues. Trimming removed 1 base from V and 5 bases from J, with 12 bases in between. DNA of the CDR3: TGTGCCAGCAGTTTAGGTCGGGACGGGAACAATGAGCAGTTCTTC. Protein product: CASSLGRDGNNEQFF.